The present TCR beta chain was sequenced within a study of regulatory T cells in long-lasting Graves disease. Study in general: Disease was considered persistent Graves' disease after over 5 years of antithyroid drugs (with positive TSH receptor antibodies). Notes on the study in general: Repertoires from persistent disease leaned toward TRBV28, TRBJ1-2 and TRBJ2-5. Newly diagnosed patients had higher TCR diversity than persistent Graves' patients did.

A few counts support this clonotype. The antigen is not known. The CDR3 totals 18 residues. Trimming left V 0 bases short and J 1 base short, with 16 bases between. Germline CDR1 is SGDLS and CDR2 is YYNGEE. Sequencing libraries for TCR beta were prepared with iRepertoire HTBI primers and Arm-PCR of CDR3 regions. TCRdb processed the multiplex PCR reads anew with MiXCR; each CDR3 protein has one entry. Of approximately 470,000 distinct CDR3 sequences detected, 20% to 25% appear once; the ten largest clones hold 7.8%. Documented time point: persistent/refractory GD, antithyroid drugs over 5 years with positive TRAb. Isolated PBMC RNA provided the starting material for the TCR library. Graves' disease was diagnosed by American Thyroid Association guidelines.

Material: peripheral blood mononuclear cells (PBMCs), obtained when the disease was refractory, from a patient treated with antithyroid drugs. The receptor was isolated from a female donor with Graves disease. The chain uses TRBV9 and TRBJ2-2; D ambiguous. CDR3 sequence (DNA): TGTGCCAGCAGCGTAGGGCAGGTGATGAGCTTGAACACCGGGGAGCTGTTTTTT. This gives the protein CASSVGQVMSLNTGELFF.